Presented here are 21 T cell receptor beta chains from one specimen sequenced in a study of T-cell reconstitution after alpha-beta-depleted transplantation in children. A library of TCRbeta sequences, prepared with unique molecular identifiers, was generated. TCRdb re-called the PCR reads through MiXCR, storing one row per CDR3 protein. The table has about 270,000 distinct CDR3 sequences, 9.9% seen once. This specimen was PBMCs from the stem cell graft donor, taken from the stem cell graft. These receptors all come from a human donor who donated a stem cell graft to a child with SCID.

V gene TRBV12-3 or TRBV12-4 combines with J gene TRBJ1-4, with 12 nucleotides matching TRBD1. This CDR3 has 17 residues. V was pared by 4 bases and J by 7 bases, with 10 bases of the junction left unmatched. CDR3 residues: CASSSPGQGALGEKLFF. For the CDR3, the DNA is TGTGCCAGCAGTTCTCCGGGACAGGGGGCGCTTGGTGAAAAACTGTTTTTT.

In its sample, this clonotype was seen a few times. This sequence joins TRBV16 and TRBJ2-1, with D maybe TRBD1 (5 bases). CDR1 is KGHSY, CDR2 FQNENV, per germline. V shed 2 bases and J shed 15 bases, with 14 bases lying between them. The CDR3 is 12 residues long. CDR3 sequence reads: CASSQRWQGAFF. DNA for the CDR3: TGTGCCAGCAGCCAAAGATGGCAGGGCGCGTTCTTC.

This chain links TRBV5-1 with TRBJ1-1; TRBD1 matches at 7 bases. The germline gives CDR1 SGHRS, CDR2 YFSETQ. The CDR3 spans 13 residues. The V gene end was trimmed by 2 bases and the J gene end by 6 bases; junction bases not matched to a gene: 4. CDR3 amino acids: CASSFNRGPEAFF. The CDR3 coding sequence is TGCGCCAGCAGCTTCAACAGGGGTCCTGAAGCTTTCTTT.

The rearrangement links TRBV3-1 to TRBJ2-1; D is ambiguous. This CDR3 is built from 14 residues. Germline values: CDR1 LGHDT, CDR2 YNNKEL (reference sequence). V lost 0 bases and J 14 bases, leaving 17 bases between the germline ends. CDR3 sequence reads: CASSQDAEYVRKFF. The CDR3 bases are TGTGCCAGCAGCCAAGATGCCGAATATGTAAGGAAGTTCTTC.

The chain links TRBV7-2 to TRBJ1-1; D not certain. The CDR3 sequence is 14 residues long. Germline CDR1 and CDR2: SGHTA and FQGNSA. Trimming cost V 1 base and J 1 base, with 7 bases left between them. Here the CDR3 DNA reads TGTGCCAGCAGCTTAGAAGAAGGGAACACTGAAGCTTTCTTT. Translation: CASSLEEGNTEAFF.

This clonotype was seen a few times. The chain couples TRBV6-5 to TRBJ1-2; D gene ambiguous. The CDR3 is made up of 11 amino acids. With 8 bases removed from V and 7 bases from J, the gap between germline ends came to 11 bases. In germline, CDR1 is MNHEY, CDR2 SVGAGI. The CDR3 nucleotides read TGTGCCAGCGGGAGAGGCCGTGGCTACACCTTC. Encoded protein: CASGRGRGYTF.

V usage is TRBV29-1 and J usage is TRBJ2-7; D unresolved. The germline V gene encodes CDR1 SQVTM and CDR2 ANQGSEA. The CDR3 covers 12 residues. V was trimmed by 1 base and J by 3 bases, leaving 7 bases between them. DNA for the CDR3: TGCAGCGTTGAAGGGACGGTCTACGAGCAGTACTTC. Translated: CSVEGTVYEQYF.

This clonotype has only a few counts. This rearrangement joins TRBV5-1 to TRBJ2-7; 7 positions match TRBD1. The CDR3 is made up of 14 amino acids. CDR1 is SGHRS and CDR2 is YFSETQ in the germline V gene. Trimming cost V 4 bases and J 2 bases; bases outside gene matches: 6. The CDR3 sequence: CASSAPGQTYEQYF. The CDR3 bases are TGCGCCAGCAGCGCCCCGGGACAGACCTACGAGCAGTACTTC.

This clonotype was counted at least ten times. The chain joins TRBV6-5 to TRBJ2-1; TRBD1 agrees at 7 bases. V gave up 3 bases and J gave up 6 bases; unmatched junction bases: 2. This CDR3 has 13 amino acids. CDR1 MNHEY and CDR2 SVGAGI come from the germline V gene. The DNA of the CDR3 is TGTGCCAGCAGTTATAACAGGGGCAATGAGCAGTTCTTC. The encoded protein is CASSYNRGNEQFF.

This chain connects TRBV10-3 to TRBJ2-1, with 8 nucleotides matching TRBD2. CDR1 ENHRY and CDR2 SYGVKD come from the germline V gene. V shed 4 bases, J shed 7 bases, and the junction held 6 bases outside the gene matches. CDR3 length: 14 amino acids. Here the CDR3 reads CAISVISGENEQFF. CDR3 sequence (DNA): TGTGCCATCAGTGTAATTAGCGGGGAAAATGAGCAGTTCTTC.

With regard to this clonotype: An end of the junction does not agree with germline; a read error may underlie this. The chain couples TRBV29-1 to TRBJ2-7; 7 positions agree with TRBD1. This CDR3 has 12 residues. Germline V gene data show CDR1 as SQVTM and CDR2 as ANQGSEA. The CDR3 protein is CSVESVGTAAGF. In DNA, the CDR3 is TGCAGCGTCGAATCCGTCGGGACAGCCGCCGGCTTC.

This CDR3 is CATSDPGPQHF. The CDR3 nucleotides read TGTGCCACCAGTGATCCAGGGCCCCAGCATTTT. The V and J genes are TRBV24-1 and TRBJ1-5, with D hard to call. The CDR3 extends over 11 amino acids. The V gene's germline CDR1 is KGHDR and CDR2 SFDVKD. Deletions cut 3 bases from V and 9 bases from J, with 5 bases between.

This clonotype has a handful of counts. V usage is TRBV6-1 and J usage is TRBJ1-1; no clear D gene. The CDR3 runs to 17 residues. V gave up 5 bases and J gave up 0 bases, with 19 bases separating them. Germline V gives CDR1 MNHNS, CDR2 SASEGT. For the CDR3, the DNA is TGTGCCAGCAGTCGGACCTTCAGCCCCCCGCTGAACACTGAAGCTTTCTTT. This translates into CASSRTFSPPLNTEAFF.

The chain has TRBV20-1 and TRBJ2-3; either TRBD1 or TRBD2 may fit D (5 bases each). Germline CDR1 reads DFQATT; CDR2 reads SNEGSKA (reference sequence). Trimming took off 6 bases at V and 4 bases at J, with 17 bases between the two ends. The CDR3 totals 14 residues. In nucleotides, the CDR3 is TGCAGTGCCCGGGACCTCGCAATACCAGATACGCAGTATTTT. It yields the protein CSARDLAIPDTQYF.

This clonotype was observed a handful of times. CDR3 bases: TGTGCCATCAGTGCAACCGGGACTGCCCTCTCTGGGGCCAACGTCCTGACTTTC. This codes for CAISATGTALSGANVLTF. The rearrangement links TRBV10-3 to TRBJ2-6; tentative D call: TRBD2 (6 bases). Germline V gene lookup returns CDR1 ENHRY and CDR2 SYGVKD. The V gene lost 4 bases and the J gene lost 0 bases, with 16 bases spanning the gap. There are 18 residues in the CDR3.

In this sample, this clonotype turned up a few times. The rearrangement links TRBV27 to TRBJ2-7, with D unresolved. Germline V gene sequence: CDR1 MNHEY, CDR2 SMNVEV (reference sequence). The CDR3 length is 14 residues. V was shortened by 6 bases and J by 5 bases, with 17 bases between the two germline ends. CDR3 residues: CASSPTNLGHEQYF. DNA of the CDR3: TGTGCCAGCAGCCCAACAAACTTAGGACACGAGCAGTACTTC.

This clonotype was seen only a few times. The chain combines TRBV12-3 or TRBV12-4 with TRBJ2-2, with 7 bases matching TRBD1. The CDR3 is 15 amino acids. Trimming cost V 2 bases and J 4 bases; bases outside gene matches: 4. This CDR3 reads CASSLFRGITGELFF. In nucleotides, the CDR3 is TGTGCCAGCAGTTTATTCAGGGGGATCACCGGGGAGCTGTTTTTT.

The chain recombines TRBV5-1 with TRBJ2-3; no clear D gene. Germline CDR1 and CDR2: SGHRS and YFSETQ. This CDR3 has 12 amino acids. Trimming left V 4 bases short and J 4 bases short, with 7 bases between. The CDR3 region is CASSSQADTQYF. The CDR3 DNA is TGCGCCAGCAGCAGTCAAGCAGATACGCAGTATTTT. The whole variable domain, filled in from reference TRBV5-1 and TRBJ2-3, reads KAGVTQTPRYLIKTRGQQVTLSCSPISGHRSVSWYQQTPGQGLQFLFEYFSETQRNKGNFPGRFSGRQFSNSRSEMNVSTLELGDSALYLCASSSQADTQYFGPGTRLTVL.

Remarks on this clonotype: Compared with germline, one end of the junction differs, possibly owing to a read error. The rearrangement joins TRBV18 to TRBJ2-3, with 10 bases lining up with TRBD1. The germline gives CDR1 KGHSH, CDR2 LQKENI. The CDR3 spans 17 residues. The CDR3 sequence is CSSSPTGQGSGTDTQYF. Written as DNA, the CDR3 is TGTTCCAGCTCACCAACGGGACAGGGGTCGGGCACAGATACGCAGTATTTT.

The chain recombines TRBV7-8 with TRBJ1-2, with 8 bases aligning to TRBD1. Germline V CDR1 and CDR2: SGHVS, FQNEAQ. V lost 3 bases, J lost 4 bases, and 7 bases stayed unmatched. The length of the CDR3 is 15 residues. CDR3 sequence: CASSFGTGGSYGYTF. The CDR3 DNA sequence: TGTGCCAGCAGCTTCGGGACAGGCGGGTCCTATGGCTACACCTTC.

This clonotype came up a few times. This chain connects TRBV6-4 to TRBJ2-1, with D maybe TRBD2 (6 bases). The V end was cut by 4 bases, the J end by 6 bases, with 16 bases between. Per germline, CDR1 MRHNA and CDR2 SNTAGT. The CDR3 contains 15 residues. The CDR3 nucleotides are TGTGCCAGCAGTGGGGACTTTGTCGGGCCCAATGAGCAGTTCTTC. It is translated as CASSGDFVGPNEQFF.